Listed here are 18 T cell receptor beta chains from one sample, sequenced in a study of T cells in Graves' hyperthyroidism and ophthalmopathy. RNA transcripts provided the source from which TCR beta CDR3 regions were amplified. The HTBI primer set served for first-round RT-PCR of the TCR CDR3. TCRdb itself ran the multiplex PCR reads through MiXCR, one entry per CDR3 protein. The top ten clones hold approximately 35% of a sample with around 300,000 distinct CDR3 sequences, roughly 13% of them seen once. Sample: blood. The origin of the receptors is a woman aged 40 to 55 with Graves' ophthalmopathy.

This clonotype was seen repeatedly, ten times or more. The CDR3 loop is CASSAVLGAGQPQHF. DNA for the CDR3: TGTGCCAGCAGTGCGGTATTAGGGGCAGGCCAGCCCCAGCATTTT. V and J are TRBV6-1 and TRBJ1-5; perhaps TRBD1 as D (5 bases). V shed 4 bases and J shed 7 bases, with 17 bases lying between them. The CDR3 sequence is 15 residues long. CDR1 and CDR2 from the germline V gene are MNHNS and SASEGT.

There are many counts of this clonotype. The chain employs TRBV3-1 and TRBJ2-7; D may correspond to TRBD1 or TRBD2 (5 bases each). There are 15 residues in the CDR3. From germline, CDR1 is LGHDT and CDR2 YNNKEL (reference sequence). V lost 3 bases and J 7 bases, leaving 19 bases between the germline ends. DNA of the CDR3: TGTGCCAGCAGCCAGGGACGGGTCGTGAGGGGTGAGCAGTACTTC. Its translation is CASSQGRVVRGEQYF.

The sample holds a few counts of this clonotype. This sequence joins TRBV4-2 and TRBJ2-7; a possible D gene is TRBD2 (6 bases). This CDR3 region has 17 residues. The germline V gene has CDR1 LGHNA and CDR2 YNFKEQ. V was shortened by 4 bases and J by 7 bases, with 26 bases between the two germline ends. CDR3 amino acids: CASSRGSGTSSSGEQYF. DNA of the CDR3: TGTGCCAGCAGCCGAGGGAGTGGGACTTCGTCCTCGGGGGAGCAGTACTTC.

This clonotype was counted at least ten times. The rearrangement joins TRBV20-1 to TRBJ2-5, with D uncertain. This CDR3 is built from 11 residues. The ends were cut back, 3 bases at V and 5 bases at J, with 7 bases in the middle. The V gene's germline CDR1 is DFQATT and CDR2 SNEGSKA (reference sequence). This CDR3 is CSASVGETQYF. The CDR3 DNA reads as TGCAGTGCTAGTGTGGGCGAGACCCAGTACTTC.

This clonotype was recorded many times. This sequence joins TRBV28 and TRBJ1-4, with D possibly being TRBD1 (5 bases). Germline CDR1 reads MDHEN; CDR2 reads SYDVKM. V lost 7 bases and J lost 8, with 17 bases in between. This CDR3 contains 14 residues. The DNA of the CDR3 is TGTGCCAGCACCCCCAGTGGGGGGGACGAAAAACTGTTTTTT. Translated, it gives CASTPSGGDEKLFF.

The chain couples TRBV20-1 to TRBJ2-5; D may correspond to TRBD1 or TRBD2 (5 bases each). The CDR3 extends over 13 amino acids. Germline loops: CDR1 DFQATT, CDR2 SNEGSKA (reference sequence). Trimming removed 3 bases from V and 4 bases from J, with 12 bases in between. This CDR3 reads CSARATGLETQYF. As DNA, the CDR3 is TGCAGTGCTAGGGCCACAGGACTAGAGACCCAGTACTTC.

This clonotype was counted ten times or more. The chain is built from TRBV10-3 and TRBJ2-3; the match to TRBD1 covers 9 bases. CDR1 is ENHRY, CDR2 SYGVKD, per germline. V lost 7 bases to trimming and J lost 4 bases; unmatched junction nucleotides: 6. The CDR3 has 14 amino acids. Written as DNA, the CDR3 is TGTGCCATCACCATCGACAGGGGGGCAGATACGCAGTATTTT. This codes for CAITIDRGADTQYF.

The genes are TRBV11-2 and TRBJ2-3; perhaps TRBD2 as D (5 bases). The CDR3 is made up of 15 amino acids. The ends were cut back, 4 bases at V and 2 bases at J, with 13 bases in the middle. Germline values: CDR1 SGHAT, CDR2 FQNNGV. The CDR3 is CASSWTGMVTDTQYF. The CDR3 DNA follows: TGTGCCAGCAGCTGGACCGGGATGGTCACAGATACGCAGTATTTT.

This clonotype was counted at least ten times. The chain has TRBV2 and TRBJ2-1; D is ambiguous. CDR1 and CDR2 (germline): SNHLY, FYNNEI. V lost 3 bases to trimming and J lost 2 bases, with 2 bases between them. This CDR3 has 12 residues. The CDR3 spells CASSDTYNEQFF. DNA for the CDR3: TGTGCCAGCAGTGACACCTACAATGAGCAGTTCTTC.

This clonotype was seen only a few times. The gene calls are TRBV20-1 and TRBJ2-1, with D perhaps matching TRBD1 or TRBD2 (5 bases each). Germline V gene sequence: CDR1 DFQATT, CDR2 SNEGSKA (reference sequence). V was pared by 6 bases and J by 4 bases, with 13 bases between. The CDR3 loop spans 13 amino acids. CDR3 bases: TGCAGTGCGCCCGGGGCAGCATACAATGAGCAGTTCTTC. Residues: CSAPGAAYNEQFF.

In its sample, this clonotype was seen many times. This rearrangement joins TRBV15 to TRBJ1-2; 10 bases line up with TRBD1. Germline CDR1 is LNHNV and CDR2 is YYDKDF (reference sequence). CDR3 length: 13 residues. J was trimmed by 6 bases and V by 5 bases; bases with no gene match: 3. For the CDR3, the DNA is TGTGCCACCAGCTTCGGACAGGGGGATGGCTACACCTTC. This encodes CATSFGQGDGYTF.

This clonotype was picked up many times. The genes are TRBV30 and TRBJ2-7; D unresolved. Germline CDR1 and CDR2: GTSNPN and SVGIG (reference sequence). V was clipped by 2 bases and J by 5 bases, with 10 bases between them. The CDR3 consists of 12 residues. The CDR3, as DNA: TGTGCCTGGAGTCCAGGATATGACGAGCAGTACTTC. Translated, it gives CAWSPGYDEQYF.

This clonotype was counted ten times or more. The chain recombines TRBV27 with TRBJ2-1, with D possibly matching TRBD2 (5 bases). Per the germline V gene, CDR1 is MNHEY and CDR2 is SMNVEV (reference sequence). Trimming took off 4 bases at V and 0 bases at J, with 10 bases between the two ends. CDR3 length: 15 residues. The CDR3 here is CASSSPGFSYNEQFF. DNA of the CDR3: TGTGCCAGCAGTTCCCCGGGGTTCTCCTACAATGAGCAGTTCTTC.

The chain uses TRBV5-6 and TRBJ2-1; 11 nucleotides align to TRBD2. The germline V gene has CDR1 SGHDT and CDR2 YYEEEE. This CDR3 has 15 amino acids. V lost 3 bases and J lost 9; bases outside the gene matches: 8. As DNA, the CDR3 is TGTGCCAGCAGCTCCACTAGCGGGAGAGTGGTTGAGCAGTTCTTC. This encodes CASSSTSGRVVEQFF.

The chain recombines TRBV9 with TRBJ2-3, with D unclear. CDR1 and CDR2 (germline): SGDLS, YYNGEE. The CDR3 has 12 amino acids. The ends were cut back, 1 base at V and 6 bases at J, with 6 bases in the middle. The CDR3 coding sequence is TGTGCCAGCAGCGTATTGGGGGATACGCAGTATTTT. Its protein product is CASSVLGDTQYF. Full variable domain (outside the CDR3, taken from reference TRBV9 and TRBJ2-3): DSGVTQTPKHLITATGQRVTLRCSPRSGDLSVYWYQQSLDQGLQFLIQYYNGEERAKGNILERFSAQQFPDLHSELNLSSLELGDSALYFCASSVLGDTQYFGPGTRLTVL.

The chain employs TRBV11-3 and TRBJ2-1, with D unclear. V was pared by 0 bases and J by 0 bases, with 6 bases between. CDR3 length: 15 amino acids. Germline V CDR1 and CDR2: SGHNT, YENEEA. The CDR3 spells CASSLDSSSYNEQFF. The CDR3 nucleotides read TGTGCCAGCAGCTTAGACAGTAGCTCCTACAATGAGCAGTTCTTC.

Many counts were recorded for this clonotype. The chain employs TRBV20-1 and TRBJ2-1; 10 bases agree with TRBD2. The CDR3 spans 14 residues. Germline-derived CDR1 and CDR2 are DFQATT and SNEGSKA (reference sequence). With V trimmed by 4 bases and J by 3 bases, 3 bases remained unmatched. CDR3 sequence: CSATSSGSYNEQFF. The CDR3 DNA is TGCAGTGCTACCTCTAGCGGGAGCTACAATGAGCAGTTCTTC.

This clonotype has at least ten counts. The CDR3 protein is CSVEFTEAFF. CDR3 nucleotide sequence: TGCAGCGTTGAATTCACTGAAGCTTTCTTT. The rearrangement links TRBV29-1 to TRBJ1-1, with no clear D. V was cut by 2 bases and J by 4 bases, with 2 bases left in between. The CDR3 runs 10 residues. The germline gives CDR1 SQVTM, CDR2 ANQGSEA.